This TCR beta chain was profiled in a study of PD-1 blockade in classical Hodgkin lymphoma. Repertoires were generated with immunoSEQ multiplex PCR, while TCRdb's copy carries only in-frame clones and drops some. The top ten clones hold about 15% of a sample with 50,000 or so clones, around 75% of them seen once. Each of the patients experienced relapse following autologous stem cell transplantation, and their brentuximab vedotin exposure differed. The CDR3 has 15 amino acids. The V and J ends lost 4 bases and 2 bases respectively, with 12 bases between them. Germline V gives CDR1 MNHNY, CDR2 SVGAGI (reference sequence).

This chain uses TRBV6-6 with TRBJ1-3; perhaps TRBD1 as D (6 bases). This specimen was peripheral blood mononuclear cells (PBMCs), taken before the second cycle of nivolumab. This TCR came from a human donor with classical Hodgkin lymphoma. As DNA, the CDR3 is TGTGCCAGCAGTTTCACCCAGGGGCCTGGAAACACCATATATTTT. Its protein is CASSFTQGPGNTIYF.